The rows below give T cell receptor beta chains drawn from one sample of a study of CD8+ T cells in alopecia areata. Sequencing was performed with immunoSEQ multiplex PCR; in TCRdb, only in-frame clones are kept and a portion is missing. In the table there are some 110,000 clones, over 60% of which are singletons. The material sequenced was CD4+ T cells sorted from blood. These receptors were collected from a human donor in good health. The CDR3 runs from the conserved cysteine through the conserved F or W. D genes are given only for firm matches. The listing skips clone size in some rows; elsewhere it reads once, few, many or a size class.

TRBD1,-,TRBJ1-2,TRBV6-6,CASSSRQGFNYGYTF,TGTGCCAGCAGTTCGCGACAGGGGTTTAACTATGGCTACACCTTC
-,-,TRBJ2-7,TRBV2,CASSGIWGIQYF,TGTGCCAGCAGTGGAATATGGGGGATTCAGTACTTC
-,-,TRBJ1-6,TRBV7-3,CASSNGTPNSPLHF,TGTGCCAGCAGCAACGGGACTCCTAATTCACCCCTCCACTTT
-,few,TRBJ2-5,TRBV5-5,CASSLAARGETQYF,TGTGCCAGCAGCTTGGCGGCCAGGGGAGAGACCCAGTACTTC
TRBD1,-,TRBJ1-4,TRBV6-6,CASAGQTNEKLFF,TGTGCCAGCGCGGGACAGACTAATGAAAAACTGTTTTTT
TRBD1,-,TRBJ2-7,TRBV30,CAWRRAGGYEQYF,TGTGCCTGGAGGCGGGCAGGGGGCTACGAGCAGTACTTC
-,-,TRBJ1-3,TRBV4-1,CASSLRVPGERKENTIYF,TGCGCCAGCAGCCTTAGGGTGCCGGGGGAACGTAAGGAAAACACCATATATTTT
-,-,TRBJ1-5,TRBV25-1,CASSIYGSHQPQHF,TGTGCCAGCAGTATTTATGGGTCACATCAGCCCCAGCATTTT
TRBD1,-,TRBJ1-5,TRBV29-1,CSVAQTGEKPQHF,TGCAGCGTTGCACAGACAGGGGAGAAGCCCCAGCATTTT
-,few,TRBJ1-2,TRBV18,CASSVFEYGYTF,TGTGCCAGCTCAGTCTTTGAGTATGGCTACACCTTC
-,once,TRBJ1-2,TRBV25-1,CASSETRGSYGYTF,TGTGCCAGCAGTGAAACGAGGGGAAGCTATGGCTACACCTTC
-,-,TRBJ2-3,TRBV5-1,CASSLGADTQYF,TGCGCCAGCAGCTTGGGGGCAGATACGCAGTATTTT
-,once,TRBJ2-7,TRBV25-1,CASRDLEGTYEQYF,TGTGCCAGCAGGGACTTGGAGGGAACCTACGAGCAGTACTTC
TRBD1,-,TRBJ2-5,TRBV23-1,CASSPDRGLKTQYF,TGCGCCAGCAGCCCTGACAGGGGGTTAAAGACCCAGTACTTC
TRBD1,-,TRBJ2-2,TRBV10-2,CASSGDRGELFF,TGCGCCAGCAGTGGGGACAGGGGGGAGCTGTTTTTT
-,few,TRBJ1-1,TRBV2,CASRGLAWDTEAFF,TGTGCCAGCAGGGGGCTCGCCTGGGACACTGAAGCTTTCTTT
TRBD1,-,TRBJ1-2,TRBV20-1,CSASQGGGYTF,TGCAGTGCTAGCCAGGGGGGTGGCTACACCTTC
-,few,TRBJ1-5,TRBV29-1,CSVGEDNQPQHF,TGCAGCGTTGGAGAGGACAATCAGCCCCAGCATTTT
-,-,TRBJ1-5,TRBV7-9,CASSTEGQPQHF,TGTGCCAGCAGCACCGAGGGGCAGCCCCAGCATTTT
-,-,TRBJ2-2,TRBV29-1,CSVIRGRNTGELFF,TGCAGCGTCATAAGGGGCAGGAACACCGGGGAGCTGTTTTTT
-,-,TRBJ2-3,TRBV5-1,CASSLAAATDTQYF,TGCGCCAGCAGCTTGGCAGCCGCCACAGATACGCAGTATTTT
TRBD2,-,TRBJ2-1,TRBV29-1,CSVGGGDYNEQFF,TGCAGCGTTGGCGGGGGGGACTACAATGAGCAGTTCTTC
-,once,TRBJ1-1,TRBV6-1,CASKEDTEAFF,TGTGCCAGCAAGGAGGACACTGAAGCTTTCTTT
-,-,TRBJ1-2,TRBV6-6,CASSYSDYGYTF,TGTGCCAGCAGTTATTCCGACTATGGCTACACCTTC
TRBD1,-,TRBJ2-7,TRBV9,CASSVTGGLYEQYF,TGTGCCAGCAGCGTGACAGGGGGTCTCTACGAGCAGTACTTC
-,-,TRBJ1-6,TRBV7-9,CASVQGMSESPLHF,TGTGCCAGCGTGCAGGGGATGAGTGAATCACCCCTCCACTTT
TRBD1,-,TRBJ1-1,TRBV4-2,CASSHLQGVNTEAFF,TGTGCCAGCAGCCACCTACAGGGGGTGAACACTGAAGCTTTCTTT
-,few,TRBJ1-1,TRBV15,CATSKSHSNTEAFF,TGTGCCACCAGCAAGTCACATTCGAACACTGAAGCTTTCTTT
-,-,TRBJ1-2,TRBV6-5,CASRGVYGYTF,TGTGCCAGCAGGGGGGTTTATGGCTACACCTTC
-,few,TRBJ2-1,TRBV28,CASSPVRSEQFF,TGTGCCAGCAGTCCCGTCAGGAGTGAGCAGTTCTTC
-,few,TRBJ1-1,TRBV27,CASRALDRNTEAFF,TGTGCCAGCAGGGCTCTCGACAGGAACACTGAAGCTTTCTTT
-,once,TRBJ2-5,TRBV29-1,CSVEDRRQETQYF,TGCAGCGTTGAGGATCGGCGGCAAGAGACCCAGTACTTC
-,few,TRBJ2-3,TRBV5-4,CASSLTGGRTDTQYF,TGTGCCAGCAGCTTGACCGGGGGCCGCACAGATACGCAGTATTTT
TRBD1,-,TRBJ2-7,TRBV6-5,CASSYRTGGSGEQYF,TGTGCCAGCAGCTACCGGACAGGAGGATCCGGCGAGCAGTACTTC
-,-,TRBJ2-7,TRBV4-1,CASSQSSPGPTYEQYF,TGCGCCAGCAGCCAATCTTCGCCCGGCCCTACCTACGAGCAGTACTTC
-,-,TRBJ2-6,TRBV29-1,CSVDYWGAGANVLTF,TGCAGCGTTGATTATTGGGGGGCTGGGGCCAACGTCCTGACTTTC
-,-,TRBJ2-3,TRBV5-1,CASSLGLGKGTDTQYF,TGCGCCAGCAGCTTGGGCCTAGGAAAGGGCACAGATACGCAGTATTTT
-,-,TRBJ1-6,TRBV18,CASSPTPGRLHF,TGTGCCAGCTCACCCACTCCCGGGCGCCTCCACTTT
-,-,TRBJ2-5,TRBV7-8,CASRAGLTETQYF,TGTGCCAGCAGGGCCGGTCTCACGGAGACCCAGTACTTC
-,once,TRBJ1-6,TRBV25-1,CASSGSTENSPLHF,TGTGCCAGCAGTGGGTCGACAGAGAATTCACCCCTCCACTTT
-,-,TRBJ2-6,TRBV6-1,CASSENLECNKGRANVLTF,TGTGCCAGCAGTGAGAACTTGGAATGTAACAAAGGTCGGGCCAACGTCCTGACTTTC
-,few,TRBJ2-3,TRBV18,CASSPPRATDTQYF,TGTGCCAGCTCACCACCCCGAGCAACAGATACGCAGTATTTT
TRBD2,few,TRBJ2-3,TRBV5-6,CASSSTSGSSTDTQYF,TGTGCCAGCAGCTCCACTAGCGGGAGTAGCACAGATACGCAGTATTTT
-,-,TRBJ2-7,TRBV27,CASRPLGAEFYEQYF,TGTGCCAGCAGGCCCCTAGGGGCGGAGTTCTACGAGCAGTACTTC
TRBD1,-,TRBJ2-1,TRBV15,CATSRDLVRGNEQFF,TGTGCCACCAGCAGAGATCTCGTCAGGGGGAATGAGCAGTTCTTC
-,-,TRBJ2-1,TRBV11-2,CASSPQTVYNEQFF,TGTGCCAGCAGCCCCCAGACAGTCTACAATGAGCAGTTCTTC
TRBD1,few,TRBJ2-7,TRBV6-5,CASSTGQGYYEQYF,TGTGCCAGCAGTACTGGACAGGGGTACTACGAGCAGTACTTC
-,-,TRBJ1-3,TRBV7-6,CASSTGQLSGNTIYF,TGTGCCAGCAGCACTGGACAGCTATCTGGAAACACCATATATTTT